A single T cell receptor beta chain is shown here with its context. Original analysis: By means of reference gene primer amplification, nucleated cell counts were estimated. Measured with immunoSEQ multiplex PCR; TCRdb has only the in-frame clones, and not every one. That table supplies the V and J calls and clone size; D and trimming were determined from the DNA. The sample lists 130,000 or so clones; around 85% were seen once. The CDR3 totals 12 residues. The V segment lost 11 bases and the J segment 7 bases; nucleotides outside the gene matches: 8. Germline loops: CDR1 LNHDA, CDR2 SQIVND (reference sequence). These data are taken from a study of blood T cell repertoires in COVID-19. Study-wide background: Sites across the United States, Italy and Spain contributed samples from acute and convalescent COVID-19. In each case, the material was cDNA or gDNA derived from T cells, B-cell-depleted T cells, or PBMCs.

The sample comprised peripheral blood. This TCR derives from a man between 60 and 75 years old with acute or convalescent COVID-19. The V call is TRBV19, the J call TRBJ1-5; TRBD1 matches 7 bases. This chain's CDR3 is CASRQGGQPQHF. DNA of the CDR3: TGTGCCTCGCGACAAGGGGGCCAGCCCCAGCATTTT.